The 20 T cell receptor beta chains given below trace back to one sample, sequenced in a study of blood T cell repertoires in COVID-19. Clones were read by immunoSEQ multiplex PCR, and TCRdb kept only the in-frame ones, dropping some. The data show some 20,000 clones, 82% seen once. The specimen sequenced was peripheral blood. The receptors originated from a human donor in a cohort sampled during active COVID-19.

The chain recombines TRBV4-1 with TRBJ1-3; weak D call: TRBD1 (5 bases). This CDR3 has 17 residues. Germline values: CDR1 MGHRA, CDR2 YSYEKL. Trimming cost V 2 bases and J 0 bases, with 14 bases left between them. CDR3 sequence reads: CASSQPPDSRSGNTIYF. The DNA of the CDR3 is TGCGCCAGCAGCCAACCTCCAGACAGTCGCTCTGGAAACACCATATATTTT.

The chain employs TRBV5-4 and TRBJ2-7; TRBD1 might be the D (5 bases). Between the trimmed V and J ends, which lost 4 bases and 9 bases, there was a span of 8 bases. This CDR3 region has 10 residues. CDR1 is SGHNT, CDR2 YYREEE, per germline (reference sequence). CDR3 residues: CASSHTGQYF. The CDR3 DNA reads as TGTGCCAGCAGCCACACAGGGCAGTACTTC.

The chain combines TRBV7-3 with TRBJ2-7, with D possibly being TRBD2 (5 bases). Germline V gene data show CDR1 as SGHTA and CDR2 as FQGTGA. The CDR3 is 16 residues long. Trimming stripped 5 bases from V and 0 bases from J, with 17 bases between. The CDR3 DNA follows: TGTGCCAGCAGCCCCCTTCTTTGTGGGAGCTCCTACGAGCAGTACTTC. Translating gives CASSPLLCGSSYEQYF. The full variable domain, rest sourced from reference TRBV7-3 and TRBJ2-7, is GAGVSQTPSNKVTEKGKYVELRCDPISGHTALYWYRQSLGQGPEFLIYFQGTGAADDSGLPNDRFFAVRPEGSVSTLKIQRTERGDSAVYLCASSPLLCGSSYEQYFGPGTRLTVT.

CDR3 bases: TGTGCCAGCAGTTACAACTTAGCACAGGGCCCTACGGACTATGGCTACACCTTC. Protein product: CASSYNLAQGPTDYGYTF. The chain joins TRBV28 to TRBJ1-2; TRBD1 is a possible D gene (6 bases). V gave up 4 bases and J gave up 3 bases, with 24 bases separating them. CDR1 and CDR2 (germline): MDHEN, SYDVKM. The CDR3 has 18 residues.

This rearrangement joins TRBV9 to TRBJ2-4; 10 positions match TRBD1. The CDR3 spans 15 residues. Germline CDR1 is SGDLS and CDR2 is YYNGEE. After removal of 4 bases from V and 8 bases from J, the junction contained 9 bases not matched to a gene. The CDR3 DNA reads TGTGCCAGCAGCCCACACTCCGGACAGGGGGACATTCAGTACTTC. This encodes CASSPHSGQGDIQYF.

V is TRBV25-1 and J is TRBJ1-6; 7 nucleotides match TRBD1. Per germline, CDR1 MGHDK and CDR2 SYGVNS. The CDR3 runs 13 residues. V lost 4 bases, J lost 6 bases, and 0 bases stayed unmatched. The CDR3 is CASSGQGNSPLHF. The CDR3 coding sequence is TGTGCCAGCAGTGGACAGGGTAATTCACCCCTCCACTTT. Full variable domain (remainder filled in from reference TRBV25-1 and TRBJ1-6): EADIYQTPRYLVIGTGKKITLECSQTMGHDKMYWYQQDPGMELHLIHYSYGVNSTEKGDLSSESTVSRIRTEHFPLTLESARPSHTSQYLCASSGQGNSPLHFGNGTRLTVT.

The chain carries TRBV6-5 and TRBJ1-3, with D possibly TRBD1 on 5 matching bases. The CDR3 loop spans 13 amino acids. Trimming shortened V by 6 bases and J by 0 bases, and 6 bases separated the two germline ends. Per germline, CDR1 MNHEY and CDR2 SVGAGI. CDR3 region: CASRTASGNTIYF. In nucleotides, the CDR3 is TGTGCCAGCAGGACAGCCTCTGGAAACACCATATATTTT.

The chain combines TRBV11-2 with TRBJ2-4; D gene unclear. CDR3 length: 12 amino acids. CDR1 is SGHAT, CDR2 FQNNGV, per germline. V lost 2 bases and J lost 7, with 6 bases in between. This chain's CDR3 is CASSLNGNIQYF. In DNA form, the CDR3 reads TGTGCCAGCAGCTTAAACGGGAACATTCAGTACTTC.

The rearrangement uses TRBV4-1 and TRBJ2-1, with 8 bases identical to TRBD2. CDR1 and CDR2 (germline): MGHRA, YSYEKL. Trimming removed 1 base from V and 8 bases from J; junction bases left unmatched: 13. The length of the CDR3 is 17 residues. The CDR3 region is CASSQGVGLAGSHEQFF. As DNA, the CDR3 is TGCGCCAGCAGCCAAGGGGTAGGGCTAGCGGGCTCGCATGAGCAGTTCTTC.

The V gene is TRBV25-1, the J gene TRBJ2-2; D possibly corresponds to TRBD2 (6 bases). The CDR3 sequence is 16 residues long. CDR1 and CDR2 from the germline V gene are MGHDK and SYGVNS. V lost 3 bases, J lost 4 bases, and 15 bases lay in between. The CDR3, as DNA: TGTGCCAGCAGTGACTGGGGCGGGGAGACCACCGGGGAGCTGTTTTTT. Translated: CASSDWGGETTGELFF.

The V and J genes are TRBV11-2 and TRBJ2-3, with 10 bases lining up with TRBD2. The CDR3 is 16 residues long. CDR1 is SGHAT and CDR2 is FQNNGV in the germline V gene. Germline trimming cut 1 base from V and 1 base from J; bases unmatched to any gene: 2. CDR3 protein: CASSLVLAGGTDTQYF. The CDR3 DNA is TGTGCCAGCAGCTTAGTGCTAGCGGGAGGCACAGATACGCAGTATTTT.

The chain uses TRBV3-1 (or the pseudogene TRBV3-2) and TRBJ2-5, with a weak D call TRBD2 (5 bases). CDR1 LGHDT and CDR2 YNNKEL come from the germline V gene (reference sequence). The CDR3 consists of 19 residues. The V gene lost 1 base and the J gene lost 2 bases, with 23 bases spanning the gap. The CDR3: CASSQGERRRNTEQETQYF. In DNA, the CDR3 is TGTGCCAGCAGCCAAGGGGAGAGGCGGCGAAATACCGAACAAGAGACCCAGTACTTC.

The rearrangement uses TRBV6-1 and TRBJ2-4; maybe TRBD2 (5 bases). The CDR3 sequence is 15 residues long. Trimming removed 2 bases at V and 0 bases at J, with 8 bases between. Germline lookup yields CDR1 MNHNS and CDR2 SASEGT. CDR3 nucleotides: TGTGCCAGCAGTGAAACTAGGTTAGCCAAAAACATTCAGTACTTC. This encodes CASSETRLAKNIQYF.

V gene TRBV4-1 combines with J gene TRBJ2-7; D gene ambiguous. Trimming left V 0 bases short and J 0 bases short, with 6 bases between. From germline, CDR1 is MGHRA and CDR2 YSYEKL. This CDR3 is 14 amino acids long. CDR3 amino acids: CASSQDPNSYEQYF. The CDR3 DNA follows: TGCGCCAGCAGCCAAGATCCAAACTCCTACGAGCAGTACTTC.

This rearrangement joins TRBV21-1 to TRBJ1-3; the table's TRBD1 call for D was not verified on the DNA. TRBV21-1 is an annotated pseudogene. This CDR3 spans 18 amino acids. CDR3 protein: CASSKKVGTGVSGNTIYF. CDR3 DNA: TGTGCCAGCAGCAAGAAAGTGGGGACAGGGGTCTCTGGAAACACCATATATTTT.

The J gene is TRBJ2-1, the V gene TRBV5-4, with 9 bases that match TRBD1. The CDR3 contains 14 residues. Germline CDR1 is SGHNT and CDR2 is YYREEE (reference sequence). After removal of 5 bases from V and 5 bases from J, the junction contained 5 bases not matched to a gene. This CDR3 is CASRADRGNNEQFF. DNA of the CDR3: TGTGCCAGCAGGGCGGACAGGGGCAACAATGAGCAGTTCTTC.

The V gene is TRBV11-1, the J gene TRBJ2-5; perhaps TRBD2 as D (6 bases). CDR1 and CDR2 from the germline V gene are SGHAT and FQDESV (reference sequence). V was shortened by 5 bases and J by 2 bases, with 18 bases between the two germline ends. The length of the CDR3 is 16 residues. As DNA, the CDR3 is TGTGCCAGCAGCCTACTAGCACCCAAGAGGCAAGAGACCCAGTACTTC. Its translation is CASSLLAPKRQETQYF. Together with reference TRBV11-1 and TRBJ2-5, the CDR3 gives the full variable domain: EAEVAQSPRYKITEKSQAVAFWCDPISGHATLYWYRQILGQGPELLVQFQDESVVDDSQLPKDRFSAERLKGVDSTLKIQPAELGDSAMYLCASSLLAPKRQETQYFGPGTRLLVL.

The chain uses TRBV11-1 and TRBJ2-1; 10 nucleotides align to TRBD2. In germline, CDR1 is SGHAT, CDR2 FQDESV (reference sequence). This CDR3 is built from 15 residues. Trimming cost V 2 bases and J 5 bases; bases outside gene matches: 3. CDR3 residues: CASSLLAGDDNEQFF. DNA of the CDR3: TGTGCCAGCAGCTTACTAGCGGGAGACGACAATGAGCAGTTCTTC.

The genes are TRBV14 and TRBJ2-7; weak D call: TRBD2 (6 bases). This CDR3 region has 14 residues. CDR1 is SGHDN, CDR2 FVKESK, per germline. Trimming pared 4 bases from V and 0 bases from J, leaving 10 bases between. The CDR3 DNA sequence: TGTGCCAGCAGCCCCGACGGGAGCTCCTACGAGCAGTACTTC. Its protein product is CASSPDGSSYEQYF.

The CDR3 is CASRRVPPGPGGLYEQYF. The CDR3 DNA is TGCGCCAGCAGAAGGGTCCCACCGGGACCGGGGGGCCTCTACGAGCAGTACTTC. This chain joins TRBV5-1 and TRBJ2-7; possible D gene TRBD2, 7 bases. The germline gives CDR1 SGHRS, CDR2 YFSETQ. V dropped 5 bases and J dropped 3 bases, with 27 bases sitting between them. The CDR3 loop spans 18 amino acids.